The 15 T cell receptor beta chains presented below share a single source sample, sequenced in a study of blood T cell repertoires in COVID-19. Some clones are missing from TCRdb's copy, which holds only in-frame ones; the method was immunoSEQ multiplex PCR. The repertoire has a few hundred thousand clones, 85% of them found once; the top ten carry approximately 3.7%. What was sequenced was peripheral blood. Receptors originate from a woman aged 18-30 years with acute or convalescent COVID-19.

V is TRBV7-2 and J is TRBJ1-2, with 10 bases aligning to TRBD1. Germline assignment: CDR1 SGHTA and CDR2 FQGNSA. The CDR3 is made up of 15 amino acids. V trimming: 4 bases; J trimming: 8 bases; junction bases outside the gene matches: 10. CDR3 loop: CASSSGQGEVGGYTF. CDR3 sequence (DNA): TGTGCCAGCAGCTCAGGACAGGGGGAGGTAGGGGGCTACACCTTC.

This clone appeared once. This sequence joins TRBV19 and TRBJ1-5; D is unclear. Trimming cost V 6 bases and J 0 bases, with 6 bases left between them. Germline V gives CDR1 LNHDA, CDR2 SQIVND (reference sequence). The CDR3 runs to 13 residues. CDR3 nucleotide sequence: TGTGCCAGTAGGGACTATAGCAATCAGCCCCAGCATTTT. Encoded protein: CASRDYSNQPQHF.

The chain has TRBV24-1 and TRBJ1-2; 7 bases fit TRBD1. Germline V CDR1 and CDR2: KGHDR, SFDVKD. V lost 3 bases to trimming and J lost 4 bases; unmatched junction nucleotides: 7. The CDR3 length is 15 residues. DNA of the CDR3: TGTGCCACCAGTGATACTACCGGGACAGCCTATGGCTACACCTTC. It is translated as CATSDTTGTAYGYTF.

The gene calls are TRBV28 and TRBJ1-2; the match to TRBD1 covers 10 bases. J gave up 4 bases and V 4 bases, and 3 bases lay outside the gene matches. This CDR3 region has 14 residues. Germline CDR1 reads MDHEN; CDR2 reads SYDVKM. This CDR3 is CASSSGTGAYGYTF. CDR3 sequence (DNA): TGTGCCAGCAGTTCGGGGACAGGGGCCTATGGCTACACCTTC.

The chain employs TRBV3-1 (or the pseudogene TRBV3-2) and TRBJ2-7; maybe TRBD2 (6 bases). Germline CDR1 and CDR2: LGHDT and YNNKEL (reference sequence). V was clipped by 1 base and J by 5 bases, with 9 bases between them. The CDR3 contains 13 residues. CDR3 bases: TGTGCCAGCAGCCAAGTGGGACTGAACGAGCAGTACTTC. It codes for CASSQVGLNEQYF.

V usage is TRBV2 and J usage is TRBJ1-4; D ambiguous. Germline CDR1 and CDR2: SNHLY and FYNNEI. Trimming cost V 4 bases and J 7 bases, with 22 bases left between them. The CDR3 sequence is 17 residues long. CDR3 amino acids: CASSGYGSNKAGEKLFF. The CDR3 DNA reads TGTGCCAGCAGTGGATATGGCAGCAATAAAGCGGGTGAAAAACTGTTTTTT.

The sample holds one count of this clone. The V gene is TRBV18, the J gene TRBJ1-2; the match to TRBD1 covers 7 bases. CDR3 length equals 14 residues. V gave up 6 bases and J gave up 8 bases; unmatched junction bases: 12. Germline lookup yields CDR1 KGHSH and CDR2 LQKENI. In nucleotides, the CDR3 is TGTGCCAGCTCCCCAAGACAGGGAGTAGGAGGCTACACCTTC. Translation gives CASSPRQGVGGYTF.

The chain has TRBV11-2 and TRBJ1-5; 9 bases fit TRBD1. CDR1 is SGHAT, CDR2 FQNNGV, per germline. This CDR3 has 19 amino acids. J lost 7 bases, V lost 3 bases, and 19 bases had no gene match. The CDR3 region has the DNA TGTGCCAGCAGCTTGTTGGGTTTGGGGACAGGGCTGACGAGCCAGCCCCAGCATTTT. Protein sequence: CASSLLGLGTGLTSQPQHF.

The J gene is TRBJ1-2, the V gene TRBV6-2 or TRBV6-3, with 10 bases identical to TRBD1. With 4 bases clipped from V and 3 bases from J, the junction kept 11 bases outside the gene matches. In germline, CDR1 is MNHEY, CDR2 SVGEGT. The CDR3 covers 17 residues. The CDR3 DNA reads TGTGCCAGCAGTTTTGCGCGAGGGACAGGGGATGACTATGGCTACACCTTC. It encodes CASSFARGTGDDYGYTF.

The rearrangement links TRBV27 to TRBJ1-5; possible D gene TRBD1, 6 bases. Trimming pared 4 bases from V and 7 bases from J, leaving 17 bases between. CDR1 MNHEY and CDR2 SMNVEV come from the germline V gene (reference sequence). The CDR3 extends over 15 amino acids. Here the CDR3 reads CASSSGPGVRQPQHF. CDR3 sequence (DNA): TGTGCCAGCAGTTCCGGACCAGGGGTGCGGCAGCCCCAGCATTTT.

The V gene is TRBV9, the J gene TRBJ2-2; tentatively, D is TRBD1 (6 bases). In germline, CDR1 is SGDLS, CDR2 YYNGEE. Trimming removed 0 bases at V and 1 base at J, with 13 bases between. This CDR3 region has 17 residues. The CDR3 protein is CASSVDPGTKNTGELFF. The DNA of the CDR3 is TGTGCCAGCAGCGTAGACCCCGGGACAAAGAACACCGGGGAGCTGTTTTTT.

The rearrangement uses TRBV24-1 and TRBJ2-2; 8 positions agree with TRBD1. V lost 5 bases and J lost 2; bases outside the gene matches: 6. The CDR3 totals 16 residues. Germline V lookup: CDR1 KGHDR, CDR2 SFDVKD. The CDR3 bases are TGTGCCACCAGTGGGTGGACAGGGCCAAACACCGGGGAGCTGTTTTTT. Its translation: CATSGWTGPNTGELFF.

The J gene is TRBJ1-1, the V gene TRBV30, with D uncertain. With 2 bases removed from V and 1 base from J, the gap between germline ends came to 5 bases. Germline CDR1 and CDR2: GTSNPN and SVGIG (reference sequence). The CDR3 runs 12 residues. Here the CDR3 DNA reads TGTGCCTGGAGTAACTCGAACACTGAAGCTTTCTTT. Translated, it gives CAWSNSNTEAFF.

V is TRBV29-1 and J is TRBJ1-2; D not certain. Germline-derived CDR1 and CDR2 are SQVTM and ANQGSEA. This CDR3 spans 13 amino acids. Trimming cost V 4 bases and J 7 bases, with 16 bases left between them. This CDR3 reads CSVVREPRAGYTF. The CDR3 DNA reads TGCAGCGTTGTTAGGGAGCCTAGGGCTGGCTACACCTTC.

The J gene is TRBJ2-1, the V gene TRBV2; 10 bases line up with TRBD2. V was clipped by 8 bases and J by 9 bases; unmatched bases: 10. Germline V gene data show CDR1 as SNHLY and CDR2 as FYNNEI. This CDR3 region has 14 residues. The CDR3 sequence: CASVTGTSDGEQFF. CDR3 DNA: TGTGCCAGCGTCACCGGGACTAGCGATGGTGAGCAGTTCTTC.